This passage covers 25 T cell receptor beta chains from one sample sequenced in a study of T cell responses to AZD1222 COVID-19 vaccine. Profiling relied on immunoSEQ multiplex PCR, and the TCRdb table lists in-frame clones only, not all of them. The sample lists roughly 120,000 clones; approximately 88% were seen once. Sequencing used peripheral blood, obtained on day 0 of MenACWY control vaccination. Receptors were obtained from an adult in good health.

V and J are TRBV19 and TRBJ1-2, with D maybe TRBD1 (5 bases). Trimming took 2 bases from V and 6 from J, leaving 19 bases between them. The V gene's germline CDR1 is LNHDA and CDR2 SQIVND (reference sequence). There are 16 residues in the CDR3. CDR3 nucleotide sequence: TGTGCCAGTAGTATAATGGCTGGGGCGCAGATCCATGGCTACACCTTC. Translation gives CASSIMAGAQIHGYTF.

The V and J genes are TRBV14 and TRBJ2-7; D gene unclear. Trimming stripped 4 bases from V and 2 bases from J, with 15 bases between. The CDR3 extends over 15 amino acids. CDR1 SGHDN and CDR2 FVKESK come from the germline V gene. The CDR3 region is CASSPRPGLTYEQYF. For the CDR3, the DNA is TGTGCCAGCAGCCCCCGTCCGGGTCTAACCTACGAGCAGTACTTC.

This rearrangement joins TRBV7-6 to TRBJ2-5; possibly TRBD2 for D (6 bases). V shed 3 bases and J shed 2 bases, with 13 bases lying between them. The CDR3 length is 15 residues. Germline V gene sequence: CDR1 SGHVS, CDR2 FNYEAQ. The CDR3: CASSFGGTPQETQYF. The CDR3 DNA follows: TGTGCCAGCAGCTTTGGGGGGACTCCACAAGAGACCCAGTACTTC.

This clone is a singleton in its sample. This chain's CDR3 is CSVGNGKETQYF. CDR3 in DNA: TGCAGCGTTGGGAACGGGAAAGAGACCCAGTACTTC. The rearrangement uses TRBV29-1 and TRBJ2-5; a possible D gene is TRBD2 (5 bases). The CDR3 loop spans 12 amino acids. Germline V gene sequence: CDR1 SQVTM, CDR2 ANQGSEA. The V gene lost 4 bases and the J gene lost 3 bases, with 9 bases spanning the gap.

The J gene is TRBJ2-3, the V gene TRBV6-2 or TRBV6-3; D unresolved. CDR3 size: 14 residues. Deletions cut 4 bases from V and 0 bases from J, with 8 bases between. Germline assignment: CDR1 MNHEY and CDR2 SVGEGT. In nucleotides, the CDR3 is TGTGCCAGCAGTTCCCACATTAGCACAGATACGCAGTATTTT. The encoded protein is CASSSHISTDTQYF.

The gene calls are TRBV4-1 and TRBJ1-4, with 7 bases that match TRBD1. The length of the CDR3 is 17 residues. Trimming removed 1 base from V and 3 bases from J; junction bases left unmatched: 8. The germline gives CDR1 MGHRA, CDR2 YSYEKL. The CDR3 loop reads CASSQAGTVRSNEKLFF. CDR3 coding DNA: TGCGCCAGCAGCCAAGCTGGGACAGTACGGTCTAATGAAAAACTGTTTTTT.

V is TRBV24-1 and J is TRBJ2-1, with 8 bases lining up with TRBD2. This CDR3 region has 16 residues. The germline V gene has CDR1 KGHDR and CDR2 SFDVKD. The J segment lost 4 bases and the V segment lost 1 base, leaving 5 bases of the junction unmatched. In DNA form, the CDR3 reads TGTGCCACCAGTGATTTCGGGAGGGCGCAGTACAATGAGCAGTTCTTC. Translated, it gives CATSDFGRAQYNEQFF.

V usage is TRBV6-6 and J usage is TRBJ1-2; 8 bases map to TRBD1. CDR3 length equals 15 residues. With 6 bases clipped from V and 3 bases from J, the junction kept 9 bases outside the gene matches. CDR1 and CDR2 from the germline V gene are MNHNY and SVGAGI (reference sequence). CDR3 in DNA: TGTGCCAGCAGGAGACCCCAGGGACAGGACTATGGCTACACCTTC. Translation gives CASRRPQGQDYGYTF.

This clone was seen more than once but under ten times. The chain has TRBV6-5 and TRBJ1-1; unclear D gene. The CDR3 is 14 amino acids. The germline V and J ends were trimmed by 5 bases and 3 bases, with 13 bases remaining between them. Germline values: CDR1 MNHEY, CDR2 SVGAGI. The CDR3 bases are TGTGCCAGCAGTAAATGGACGGGAGACACTGAAGCTTTCTTT. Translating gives CASSKWTGDTEAFF.

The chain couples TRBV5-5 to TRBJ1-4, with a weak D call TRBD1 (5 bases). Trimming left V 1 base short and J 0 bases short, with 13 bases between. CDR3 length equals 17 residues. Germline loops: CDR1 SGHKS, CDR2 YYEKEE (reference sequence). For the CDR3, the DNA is TGTGCCAGCAGCTTGAGTCGGCAGGGAGCAACTAATGAAAAACTGTTTTTT. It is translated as CASSLSRQGATNEKLFF.

This CDR3 reads CASSRRAGYVETQYF. The CDR3 nucleotides are TGCGCCAGCAGCCGTCGGGCAGGCTATGTGGAGACCCAGTACTTC. The J gene is TRBJ2-5, the V gene TRBV5-1; D is ambiguous. The CDR3 spans 15 residues. Germline V gene sequence: CDR1 SGHRS, CDR2 YFSETQ. V was cut by 4 bases and J by 5 bases, with 18 bases left in between.

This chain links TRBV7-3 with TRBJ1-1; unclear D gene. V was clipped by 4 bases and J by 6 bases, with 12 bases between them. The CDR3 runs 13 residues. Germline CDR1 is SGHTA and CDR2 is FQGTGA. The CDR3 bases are TGTGCCAGCAGCTCCAGGCCGAGGGCTGAAGCTTTCTTT. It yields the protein CASSSRPRAEAFF.

The CDR3 DNA sequence: TGTGCCAGCAGCTTCCCGGCAGAGAACTACGAGCAGTACTTC. Residues: CASSFPAENYEQYF. The chain has TRBV7-9 and TRBJ2-7; D remains ambiguous. V was clipped by 3 bases and J by 3 bases, with 12 bases between them. The length of the CDR3 is 14 residues. Germline lookup yields CDR1 SEHNR and CDR2 FQNEAQ (reference sequence).

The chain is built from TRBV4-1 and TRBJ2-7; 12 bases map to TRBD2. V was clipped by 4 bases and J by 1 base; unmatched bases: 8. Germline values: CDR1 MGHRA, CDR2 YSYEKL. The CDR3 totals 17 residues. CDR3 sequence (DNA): TGCGCCAGCAGCCTCCCTAGGACTAGCGGGAATTCCTACGAGCAGTACTTC. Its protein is CASSLPRTSGNSYEQYF.

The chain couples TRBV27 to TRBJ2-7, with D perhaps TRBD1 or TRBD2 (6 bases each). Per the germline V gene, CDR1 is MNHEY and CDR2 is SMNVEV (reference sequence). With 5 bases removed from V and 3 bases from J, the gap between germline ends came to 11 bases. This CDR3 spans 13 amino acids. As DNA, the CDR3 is TGTGCCAGCAGTCAACAGGGACTCTACGAGCAGTACTTC. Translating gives CASSQQGLYEQYF.

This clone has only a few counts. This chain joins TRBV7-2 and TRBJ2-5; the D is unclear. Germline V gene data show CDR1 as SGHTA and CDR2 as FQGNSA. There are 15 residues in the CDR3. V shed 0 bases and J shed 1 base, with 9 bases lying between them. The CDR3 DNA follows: TGTGCCAGCAGCTTAGCAACTGCGGTCCAAGAGACCCAGTACTTC. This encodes CASSLATAVQETQYF.

The DNA of the CDR3 is TGTGCCAGCAGCGTAGGACTAGCCAGGATTGGGGATGAGCAGTTCTTC. Encoded protein: CASSVGLARIGDEQFF. This chain links TRBV9 with TRBJ2-1; 7 bases are shared with TRBD2. V gave up 0 bases and J gave up 8 bases; unmatched junction bases: 11. Germline V lookup: CDR1 SGDLS, CDR2 YYNGEE. There are 16 residues in the CDR3.

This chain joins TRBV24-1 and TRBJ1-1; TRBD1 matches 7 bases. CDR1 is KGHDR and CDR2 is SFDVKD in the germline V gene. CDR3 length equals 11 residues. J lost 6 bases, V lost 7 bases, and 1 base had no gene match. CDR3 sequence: CATRTGAEAFF. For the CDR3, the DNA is TGTGCCACCAGAACAGGGGCTGAAGCTTTCTTT.

The CDR3 here is CASSFSDSPLHF. CDR3 sequence (DNA): TGTGCCAGCAGTTTTAGTGATTCACCCCTCCACTTT. The chain is built from TRBV12-3 or TRBV12-4 and TRBJ1-6; D call uncertain. V shed 3 bases and J shed 8 bases, with 5 bases lying between them. The CDR3 extends over 12 amino acids.

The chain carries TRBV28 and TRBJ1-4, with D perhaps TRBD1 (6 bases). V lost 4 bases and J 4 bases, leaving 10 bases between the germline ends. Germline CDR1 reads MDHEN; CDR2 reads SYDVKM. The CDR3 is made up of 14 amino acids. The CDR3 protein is CASSSGGLNEKLFF. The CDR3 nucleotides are TGTGCCAGCAGTTCCGGGGGCCTTAATGAAAAACTGTTTTTT.

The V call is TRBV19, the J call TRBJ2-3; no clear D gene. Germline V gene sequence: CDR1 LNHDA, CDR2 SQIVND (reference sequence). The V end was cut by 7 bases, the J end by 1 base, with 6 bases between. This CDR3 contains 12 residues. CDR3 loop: CASNAGTDTQYF. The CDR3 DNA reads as TGTGCCAGTAATGCCGGCACAGATACGCAGTATTTT.

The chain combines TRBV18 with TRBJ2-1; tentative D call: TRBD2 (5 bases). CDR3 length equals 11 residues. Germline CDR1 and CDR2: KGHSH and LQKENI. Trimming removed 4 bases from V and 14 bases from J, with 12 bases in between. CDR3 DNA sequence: TGTGCCAGCTCACTTCGGGATGCGGAGTTCTTC. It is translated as CASSLRDAEFF.

The CDR3 is CASSLGADYGYTF. The DNA for the CDR3 is TGTGCCAGCAGTTTAGGCGCGGACTATGGCTACACCTTC. This rearrangement joins TRBV27 to TRBJ1-2; D is ambiguous. Germline CDR1 and CDR2: MNHEY and SMNVEV (reference sequence). V was cut by 2 bases and J by 3 bases, with 7 bases left in between. The CDR3 is 13 residues long.

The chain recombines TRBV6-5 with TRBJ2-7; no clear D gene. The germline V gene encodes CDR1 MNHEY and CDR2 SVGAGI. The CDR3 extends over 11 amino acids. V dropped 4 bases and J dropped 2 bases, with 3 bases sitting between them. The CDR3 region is CASSFTYEQYF. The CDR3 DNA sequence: TGTGCCAGCAGTTTTACCTACGAGCAGTACTTC.

The CDR3 loop reads CASRLGLAPVNEQFF. CDR3 nucleotide sequence: TGCGCCAGCAGACTAGGACTAGCACCCGTCAATGAGCAGTTCTTC. The V gene is TRBV5-1, the J gene TRBJ2-1, with 8 bases that match TRBD2. V shed 5 bases, J shed 6 bases, and the junction held 10 bases outside the gene matches. This CDR3 contains 15 residues. CDR1 SGHRS and CDR2 YFSETQ come from the germline V gene.